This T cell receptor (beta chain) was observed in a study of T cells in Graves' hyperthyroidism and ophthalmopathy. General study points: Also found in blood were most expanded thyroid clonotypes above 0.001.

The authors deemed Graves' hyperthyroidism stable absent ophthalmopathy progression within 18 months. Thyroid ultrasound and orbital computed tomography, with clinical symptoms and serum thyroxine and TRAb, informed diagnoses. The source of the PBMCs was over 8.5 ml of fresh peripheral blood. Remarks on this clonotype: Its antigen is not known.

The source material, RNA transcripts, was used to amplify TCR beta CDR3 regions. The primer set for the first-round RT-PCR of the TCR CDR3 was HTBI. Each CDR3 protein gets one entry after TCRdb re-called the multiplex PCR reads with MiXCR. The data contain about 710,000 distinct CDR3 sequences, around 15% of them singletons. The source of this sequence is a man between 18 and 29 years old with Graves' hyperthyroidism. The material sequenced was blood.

CDR3 bases: TGTGCCATCAGTGCTGACAGCCTTCGAACTTACAATGAGCAGTTCTTC. Translation: CAISADSLRTYNEQFF. The gene calls are TRBV10-3 and TRBJ2-1, with a possible D match to TRBD1 (5 bases). Germline V gene lookup returns CDR1 ENHRY and CDR2 SYGVKD. The CDR3 consists of 16 residues. V was shortened by 4 bases and J by 4 bases, with 17 bases between the two germline ends.